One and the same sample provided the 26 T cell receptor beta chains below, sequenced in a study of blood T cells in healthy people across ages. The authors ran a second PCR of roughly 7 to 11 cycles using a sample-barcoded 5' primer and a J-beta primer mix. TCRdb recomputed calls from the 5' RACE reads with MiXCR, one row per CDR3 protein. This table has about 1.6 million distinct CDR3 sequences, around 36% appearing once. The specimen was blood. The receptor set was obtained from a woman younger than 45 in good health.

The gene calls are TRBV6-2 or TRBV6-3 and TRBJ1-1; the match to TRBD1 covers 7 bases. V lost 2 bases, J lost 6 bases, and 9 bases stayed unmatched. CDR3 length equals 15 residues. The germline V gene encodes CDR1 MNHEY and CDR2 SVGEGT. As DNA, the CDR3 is TGTGCCAGCAGTTACGCGAGACAGGGAAATGCTGAAGCTTTCTTT. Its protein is CASSYARQGNAEAFF.

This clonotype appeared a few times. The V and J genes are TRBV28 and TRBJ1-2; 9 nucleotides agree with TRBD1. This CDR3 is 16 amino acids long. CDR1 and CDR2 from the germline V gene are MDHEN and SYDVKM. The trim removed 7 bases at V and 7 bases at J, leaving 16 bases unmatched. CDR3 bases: TGTGCCAGCACCCTACGGCCCGGACAGGGGATGAGTGGCTACACCTTC. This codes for CASTLRPGQGMSGYTF.

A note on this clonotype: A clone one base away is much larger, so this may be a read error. CDR3 bases: TGTGCCAGCAGCATTTGGACATTGGAAAATCAGCCCCAGCATTTT. Its protein product is CASSIWTLENQPQHF. The chain uses TRBV9 and TRBJ1-5, with D maybe TRBD1 (5 bases). Between the trimmed V and J ends, which lost 4 bases and 4 bases, there was a span of 15 bases. This CDR3 spans 15 amino acids. CDR1 and CDR2 from the germline V gene are SGDLS and YYNGEE.

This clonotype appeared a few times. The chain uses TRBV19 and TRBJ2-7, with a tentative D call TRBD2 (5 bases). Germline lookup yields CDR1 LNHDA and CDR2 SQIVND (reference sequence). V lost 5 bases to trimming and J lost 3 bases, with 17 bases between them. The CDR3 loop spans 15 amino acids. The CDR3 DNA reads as TGTGCCAGTAGTCCACCAGCGGACGTAATCTACGAGCAGTACTTC. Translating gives CASSPPADVIYEQYF.

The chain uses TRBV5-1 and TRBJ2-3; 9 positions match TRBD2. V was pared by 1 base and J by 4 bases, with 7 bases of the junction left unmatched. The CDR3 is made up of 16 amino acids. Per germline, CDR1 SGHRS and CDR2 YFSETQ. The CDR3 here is CASSLIGGRAADTQYF. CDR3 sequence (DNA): TGCGCCAGCAGCTTGATCGGCGGGAGGGCCGCAGATACGCAGTATTTT.

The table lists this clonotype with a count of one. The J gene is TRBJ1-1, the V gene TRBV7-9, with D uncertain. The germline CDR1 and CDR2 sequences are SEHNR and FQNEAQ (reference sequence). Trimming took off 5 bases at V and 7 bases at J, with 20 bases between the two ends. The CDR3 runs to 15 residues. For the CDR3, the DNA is TGTGCCAGCAGCCAACTGCCATCTTCGAATATTGAAGCTTTCTTT. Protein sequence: CASSQLPSSNIEAFF. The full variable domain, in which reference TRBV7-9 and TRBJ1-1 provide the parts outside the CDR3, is DTGVSQNPRHKITKRGQNVTFRCDPISEHNRLYWYRQTLGQGPEFLTYFQNEAQLEKSRLLSDRFSAERPKGSFSTLEIQRTEQGDSAMYLCASSQLPSSNIEAFFGQGTRLTVV.

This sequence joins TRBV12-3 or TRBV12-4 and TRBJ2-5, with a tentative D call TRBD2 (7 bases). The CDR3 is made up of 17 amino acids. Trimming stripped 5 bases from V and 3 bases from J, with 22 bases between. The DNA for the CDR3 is TGTGCCAGCAGTCCCACGGGACTAACGGGACATAAAGAGACCCAGTACTTC. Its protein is CASSPTGLTGHKETQYF.

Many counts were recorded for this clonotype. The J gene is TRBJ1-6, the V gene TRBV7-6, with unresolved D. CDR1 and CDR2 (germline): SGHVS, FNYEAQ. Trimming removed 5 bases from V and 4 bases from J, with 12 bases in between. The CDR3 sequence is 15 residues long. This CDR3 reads CASSQTPGYNSPLHF. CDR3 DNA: TGTGCCAGCAGCCAGACACCGGGATATAATTCACCCCTCCACTTT.

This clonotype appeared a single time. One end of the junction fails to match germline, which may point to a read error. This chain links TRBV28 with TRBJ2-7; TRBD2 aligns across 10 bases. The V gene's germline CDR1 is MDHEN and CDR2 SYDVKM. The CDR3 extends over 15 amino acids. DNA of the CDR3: TGTGCCAGCAGGCTAGCGGGAGACTTCTCCTGCGAGCAGTACTTC. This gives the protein CASRLAGDFSCEQYF.

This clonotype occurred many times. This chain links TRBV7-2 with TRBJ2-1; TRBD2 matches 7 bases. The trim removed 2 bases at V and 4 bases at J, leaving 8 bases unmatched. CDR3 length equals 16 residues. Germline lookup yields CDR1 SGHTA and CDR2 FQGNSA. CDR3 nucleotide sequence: TGTGCCAGCAGCTTAAGGGCGGGAGACGCGTACAATGAGCAGTTCTTC. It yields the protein CASSLRAGDAYNEQFF.

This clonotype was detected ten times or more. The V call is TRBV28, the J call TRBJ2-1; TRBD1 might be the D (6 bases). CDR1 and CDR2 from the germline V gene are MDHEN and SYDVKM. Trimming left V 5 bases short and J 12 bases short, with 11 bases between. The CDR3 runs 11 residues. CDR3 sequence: CASSDQQGQFF. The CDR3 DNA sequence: TGTGCCAGCAGTGACCAACAGGGGCAGTTCTTC.

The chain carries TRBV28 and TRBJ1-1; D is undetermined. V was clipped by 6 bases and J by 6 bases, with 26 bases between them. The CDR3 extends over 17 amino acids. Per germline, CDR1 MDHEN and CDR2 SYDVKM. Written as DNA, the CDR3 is TGTGCCAGCAGCGCCGGTTTCTCTGGACGGTATATTCCTGAAGCTTTCTTT. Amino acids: CASSAGFSGRYIPEAFF.

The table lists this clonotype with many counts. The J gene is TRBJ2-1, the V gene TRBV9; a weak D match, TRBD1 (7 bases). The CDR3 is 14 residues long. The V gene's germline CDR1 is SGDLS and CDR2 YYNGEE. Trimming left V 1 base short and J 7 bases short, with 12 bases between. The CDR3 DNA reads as TGTGCCAGCAGCGTAAAGCCAGGGGGGAATGAGCAGTTCTTC. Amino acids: CASSVKPGGNEQFF.

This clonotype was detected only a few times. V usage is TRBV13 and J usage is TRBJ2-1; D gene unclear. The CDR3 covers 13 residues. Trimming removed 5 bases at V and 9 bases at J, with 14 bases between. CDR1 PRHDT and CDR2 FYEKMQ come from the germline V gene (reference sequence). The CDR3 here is CASSIDLVGEQFF. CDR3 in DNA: TGTGCCAGCAGCATTGACTTAGTTGGTGAGCAGTTCTTC.

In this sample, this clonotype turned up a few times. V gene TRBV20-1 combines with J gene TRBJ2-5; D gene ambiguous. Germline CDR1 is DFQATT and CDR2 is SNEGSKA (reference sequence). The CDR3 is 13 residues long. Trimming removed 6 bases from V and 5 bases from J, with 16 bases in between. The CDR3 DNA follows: TGCAGTGCCCCTATTGGCCTGAGGGAGACCCAGTACTTC. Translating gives CSAPIGLRETQYF.

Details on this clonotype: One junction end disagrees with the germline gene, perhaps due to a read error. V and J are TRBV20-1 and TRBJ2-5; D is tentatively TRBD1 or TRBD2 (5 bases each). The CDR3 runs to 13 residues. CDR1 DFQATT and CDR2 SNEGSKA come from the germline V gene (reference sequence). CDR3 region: CRARLGDGETQYF. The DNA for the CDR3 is TGCAGGGCTAGGCTGGGGGATGGGGAGACCCAGTACTTC.

CDR3 protein: CAWNPLGGWELFF. The DNA of the CDR3 is TGTGCCTGGAACCCCCTAGGAGGTTGGGAGCTGTTTTTT. The chain uses TRBV30 and TRBJ2-2, with TRBD2 as a possible D gene (5 bases). The CDR3 runs to 13 residues. V dropped 4 bases and J dropped 9 bases, with 15 bases sitting between them. Germline lookup yields CDR1 GTSNPN and CDR2 SVGIG (reference sequence).

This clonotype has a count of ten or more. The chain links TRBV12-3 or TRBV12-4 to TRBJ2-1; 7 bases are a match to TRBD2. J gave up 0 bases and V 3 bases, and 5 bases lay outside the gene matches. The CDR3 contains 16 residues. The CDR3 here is CASSFPSGSSYNEQFF. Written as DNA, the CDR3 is TGTGCCAGCAGTTTCCCTAGCGGTAGCTCCTACAATGAGCAGTTCTTC.

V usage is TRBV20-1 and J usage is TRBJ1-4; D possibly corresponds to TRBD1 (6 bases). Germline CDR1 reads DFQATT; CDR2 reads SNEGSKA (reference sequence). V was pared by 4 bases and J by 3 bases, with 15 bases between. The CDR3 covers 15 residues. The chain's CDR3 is CSATVRGDPNEKLFF. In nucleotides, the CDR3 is TGCAGTGCTACGGTCAGGGGCGATCCTAATGAAAAACTGTTTTTT.

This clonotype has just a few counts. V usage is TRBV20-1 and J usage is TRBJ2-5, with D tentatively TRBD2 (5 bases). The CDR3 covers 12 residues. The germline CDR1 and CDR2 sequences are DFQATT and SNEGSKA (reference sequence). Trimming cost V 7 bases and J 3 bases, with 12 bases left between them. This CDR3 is CSVDYTEETQYF. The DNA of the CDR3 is TGCAGTGTCGACTACACCGAAGAGACCCAGTACTTC.

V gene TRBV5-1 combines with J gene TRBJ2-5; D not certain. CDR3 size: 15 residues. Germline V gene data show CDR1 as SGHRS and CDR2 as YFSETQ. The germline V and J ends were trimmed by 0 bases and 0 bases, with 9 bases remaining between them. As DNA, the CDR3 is TGCGCCAGCAGCTTGGCCCTTGGGAACCAAGAGACCCAGTACTTC. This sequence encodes CASSLALGNQETQYF.

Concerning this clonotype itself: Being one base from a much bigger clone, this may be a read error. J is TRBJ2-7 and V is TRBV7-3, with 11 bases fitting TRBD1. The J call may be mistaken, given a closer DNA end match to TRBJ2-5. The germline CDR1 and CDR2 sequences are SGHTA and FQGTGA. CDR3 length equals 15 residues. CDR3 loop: CASSLSGQGGETQYF. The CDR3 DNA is TGTGCCAGCAGCTTATCGGGACAGGGGGGAGAGACCCAGTACTTC.

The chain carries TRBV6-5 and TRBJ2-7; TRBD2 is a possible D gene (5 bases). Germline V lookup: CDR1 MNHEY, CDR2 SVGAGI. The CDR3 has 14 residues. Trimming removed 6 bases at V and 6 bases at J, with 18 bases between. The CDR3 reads CASSVRDYPREQYF. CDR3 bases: TGTGCCAGCAGCGTCCGAGACTACCCACGCGAGCAGTACTTC.

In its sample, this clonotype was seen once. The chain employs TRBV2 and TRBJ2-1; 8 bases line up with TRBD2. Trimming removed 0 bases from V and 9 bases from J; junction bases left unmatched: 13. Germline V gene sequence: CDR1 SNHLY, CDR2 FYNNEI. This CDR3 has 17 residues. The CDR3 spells CASSEAARTGGRGEQFF. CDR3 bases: TGTGCCAGCAGTGAAGCCGCCAGGACGGGGGGGCGGGGTGAGCAGTTCTTC.

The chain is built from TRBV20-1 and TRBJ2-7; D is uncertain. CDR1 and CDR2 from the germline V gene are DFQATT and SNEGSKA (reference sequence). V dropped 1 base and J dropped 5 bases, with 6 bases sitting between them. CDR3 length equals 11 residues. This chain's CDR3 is CSARALNEQYF. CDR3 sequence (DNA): TGCAGTGCTAGAGCACTCAACGAGCAGTACTTC.

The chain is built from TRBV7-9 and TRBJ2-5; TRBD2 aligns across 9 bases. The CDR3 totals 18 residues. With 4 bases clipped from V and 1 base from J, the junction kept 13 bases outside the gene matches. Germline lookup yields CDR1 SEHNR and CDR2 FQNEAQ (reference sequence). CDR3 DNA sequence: TGTGCCAGCAGCTCTAGGAGGTTAGCGGGGGAGTCCCAAGAGACCCAGTACTTC. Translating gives CASSSRRLAGESQETQYF.